This T cell receptor beta chain is from a study of CD8 T cells in ankylosing spondylitis. Study-level findings and limits: In ankylosing spondylitis patients, matched synovial fluid reportedly showed significant enrichment of disease-linked clones.

TCRdb called the 5' RACE reads again in MiXCR, with one record for every CDR3 protein. The data hold 250,000 or so distinct CDR3 sequences, with around 10% observed a single time. This clonotype was observed a few times. Antigen: not known. CDR1 and CDR2 from the germline V gene are SGHTA and FQGNSA. This CDR3 comprises 16 residues. V lost 5 bases, J lost 5 bases, and 7 bases stayed unmatched. This clonotype originated in a male donor with ankylosing spondylitis or in good health (not recorded which). Sequenced input: blood, either unsorted or a sorted T cell fraction (not recorded which). The rearrangement uses TRBV7-2 and TRBJ2-1; 12 nucleotides align to TRBD2. The CDR3 sequence is CASSRTSGIGNNEQFF. Here the CDR3 DNA reads TGTGCCAGCAGCCGGACTAGCGGGATCGGTAACAATGAGCAGTTCTTC.